These T cell receptor beta chains were read from a single sample in a study of regulatory dendritic cells for organ transplantation. Clones were sequenced by immunoSEQ multiplex PCR, and TCRdb holds only the in-frame ones, with some missing. The sample records under 40,000 clones, under 95% being singletons. Sample: naive CD8+ T cells from blood. These TCRs come from a human donor in good health. CDR3s include the opening cysteine and the closing phenylalanine or tryptophan. A D gene is named only where the DNA matches it firmly. Only some rows state a clone size, as once, few, many or a class for expanded clones.

cdr3_aa: CATSRDREIDEQFF
cdr3_nt: TGTGCCACCTCCCGGGACAGGGAAATCGATGAGCAGTTCTTC
clone_size: -
j_call: TRBJ2-1
v_call: TRBV19
d_call: TRBD1

cdr3_aa: CASSFQDRAYNEQFF
cdr3_nt: TGTGCCAGCAGCTTCCAGGACAGGGCCTACAATGAGCAGTTCTTC
clone_size: -
j_call: TRBJ2-1
v_call: TRBV4-2
d_call: TRBD1

cdr3_aa: CASSWAGNTGELFF
cdr3_nt: TGTGCCAGCAGTTGGGCAGGGAACACCGGGGAGCTGTTTTTT
clone_size: once
j_call: TRBJ2-2
v_call: TRBV27
d_call: -

cdr3_aa: CASSQAPGGYEQYF
cdr3_nt: TGCGCCAGCAGCCAAGCCCCAGGGGGCTACGAGCAGTACTTC
clone_size: -
j_call: TRBJ2-7
v_call: TRBV4-1
d_call: TRBD1

cdr3_aa: CSVDGRPSSYNEQFF
cdr3_nt: TGCAGCGTTGACGGGCGCCCAAGCTCCTACAATGAGCAGTTCTTC
clone_size: -
j_call: TRBJ2-1
v_call: TRBV29-1
d_call: -

cdr3_aa: CASSPKGAGSSYEQYF
cdr3_nt: TGTGCCAGCAGCCCAAAGGGGGCAGGGAGCTCCTACGAGCAGTACTTC
clone_size: -
j_call: TRBJ2-7
v_call: TRBV9
d_call: TRBD1

cdr3_aa: CASSEPLRGWGYTF
cdr3_nt: TGTGCCAGCAGTGAACCCCTACGGGGTTGGGGCTACACCTTC
clone_size: -
j_call: TRBJ1-2
v_call: TRBV6-1
d_call: -

cdr3_aa: CASSSPDGISYEQYF
cdr3_nt: TGTGCCAGCAGTTCCCCGGACGGAATTTCCTACGAGCAGTACTTC
clone_size: -
j_call: TRBJ2-7
v_call: TRBV28
d_call: -

cdr3_aa: CASSSDQTWNTGELFF
cdr3_nt: TGTGCCAGCAGCTCCGATCAGACATGGAACACCGGGGAGCTGTTTTTT
clone_size: -
j_call: TRBJ2-2
v_call: TRBV13
d_call: -

cdr3_aa: CAWSVSQPGELFF
cdr3_nt: TGTGCCTGGAGTGTATCCCAGCCCGGGGAGCTGTTTTTT
clone_size: -
j_call: TRBJ2-2
v_call: TRBV30
d_call: -

cdr3_aa: CASSLRTELFF
cdr3_nt: TGTGCCAGCAGTTTAAGGACGGAACTGTTTTTT
clone_size: -
j_call: TRBJ1-4
v_call: TRBV28
d_call: -

cdr3_aa: CASSQSPRGRFQGYTF
cdr3_nt: TGCGCCAGCAGCCAGTCACCTCGGGGGCGCTTCCAGGGCTACACCTTC
clone_size: -
j_call: TRBJ1-2
v_call: TRBV4-3
d_call: -

cdr3_aa: CASSLPRRGGSTEAFF
cdr3_nt: TGTGCCAGCAGTTTACCCCGAAGGGGCGGGAGCACTGAAGCTTTCTTT
clone_size: -
j_call: TRBJ1-1
v_call: TRBV28
d_call: -

cdr3_aa: CASSHTWGGSTGELFF
cdr3_nt: TGTGCCAGCAGTCACACCTGGGGTGGGAGCACCGGGGAGCTGTTTTTT
clone_size: -
j_call: TRBJ2-2
v_call: TRBV27
d_call: -

cdr3_aa: CASSAAGGGGTEAFF
cdr3_nt: TGTGCCAGCAGCGCAGCCGGAGGGGGTGGCACTGAAGCTTTCTTT
clone_size: -
j_call: TRBJ1-1
v_call: TRBV13
d_call: -

cdr3_aa: CASSYGTHYGYTF
cdr3_nt: TGTGCCAGCAGTTACGGTACCCACTATGGCTACACCTTC
clone_size: few
j_call: TRBJ1-2
v_call: TRBV6-5
d_call: -

cdr3_aa: CASSAPRENEQFF
cdr3_nt: TGTGCCAGCAGCGCCCCTCGGGAAAATGAGCAGTTCTTC
clone_size: -
j_call: TRBJ2-1
v_call: TRBV9
d_call: -

cdr3_aa: CSLLTSERDDTQYF
cdr3_nt: TGCAGCCTTTTAACTAGCGAGAGGGATGATACGCAGTATTTT
clone_size: -
j_call: TRBJ2-3
v_call: TRBV29-1
d_call: TRBD2

cdr3_aa: CASSLSPIANEQFF
cdr3_nt: TGTGCCAGCAGTTTGTCCCCCATCGCCAATGAGCAGTTCTTC
clone_size: once
j_call: TRBJ2-1
v_call: TRBV27
d_call: -

cdr3_aa: CASSTTGTTSTDTQYF
cdr3_nt: TGTGCCAGCAGTACCACCGGGACAACTAGCACAGATACGCAGTATTTT
clone_size: -
j_call: TRBJ2-3
v_call: TRBV2
d_call: -

cdr3_aa: CASSLVVGSNQPQHF
cdr3_nt: TGTGCCAGCAGCTTGGTCGTAGGGAGCAATCAGCCCCAGCATTTT
clone_size: -
j_call: TRBJ1-5
v_call: TRBV5-8
d_call: -

cdr3_aa: CASSLTQGKTEAFF
cdr3_nt: TGTGCCAGCAGCTTAACACAGGGAAAGACTGAAGCTTTCTTT
clone_size: -
j_call: TRBJ1-1
v_call: TRBV7-6
d_call: -

cdr3_aa: CASTGENTEAFF
cdr3_nt: TGTGCCAGCACCGGGGAAAACACTGAAGCTTTCTTT
clone_size: -
j_call: TRBJ1-1
v_call: TRBV27
d_call: -

cdr3_aa: CASSFQAEAFF
cdr3_nt: TGTGCCAGCAGCTTCCAAGCTGAAGCTTTCTTT
clone_size: few
j_call: TRBJ1-1
v_call: TRBV7-3
d_call: -

cdr3_aa: CASRPRGPNTGELFF
cdr3_nt: TGTGCCAGCAGACCCAGGGGGCCGAACACCGGGGAGCTGTTTTTT
clone_size: -
j_call: TRBJ2-2
v_call: TRBV2
d_call: TRBD1

cdr3_aa: CASSSGRGEDSYEQYF
cdr3_nt: TGTGCCAGCAGCTCGGGACGGGGGGAAGACTCTTACGAGCAGTACTTC
clone_size: -
j_call: TRBJ2-7
v_call: TRBV11-2
d_call: TRBD2

cdr3_aa: CASSGSSGNTIYF
cdr3_nt: TGTGCCAGCAGTGGGTCTTCTGGAAACACCATATATTTT
clone_size: -
j_call: TRBJ1-3
v_call: TRBV9
d_call: -

cdr3_aa: CASSQEPAGNSYEQYF
cdr3_nt: TGCGCCAGCAGCCAAGAGCCAGCGGGGAACTCCTACGAGCAGTACTTC
clone_size: -
j_call: TRBJ2-7
v_call: TRBV4-1
d_call: TRBD2

cdr3_aa: CASSLEALSTDTQYF
cdr3_nt: TGCGCCAGCAGCTTGGAGGCGCTAAGCACAGATACGCAGTATTTT
clone_size: -
j_call: TRBJ2-3
v_call: TRBV5-1
d_call: -

cdr3_aa: CASSSIGTNYGYTF
cdr3_nt: TGTGCCAGCAGCTCGATCGGGACAAACTATGGCTACACCTTC
clone_size: -
j_call: TRBJ1-2
v_call: TRBV9
d_call: -

cdr3_aa: CASSLTVMNTGELFF
cdr3_nt: TGTGCCAGCAGCCTGACAGTGATGAACACCGGGGAGCTGTTTTTT
clone_size: -
j_call: TRBJ2-2
v_call: TRBV7-2
d_call: -

cdr3_aa: CASSVGEGLNTEAFF
cdr3_nt: TGTGCCAGCAGCGTAGGAGAGGGTTTGAACACTGAAGCTTTCTTT
clone_size: -
j_call: TRBJ1-1
v_call: TRBV9
d_call: -

cdr3_aa: CASSKDRDRSEQYF
cdr3_nt: TGTGCCAGTAGTAAGGACAGGGACCGGAGCGAGCAGTACTTC
clone_size: -
j_call: TRBJ2-7
v_call: TRBV19
d_call: TRBD1

cdr3_aa: CASWTGEGNEQFF
cdr3_nt: TGTGCCAGTTGGACAGGGGAGGGGAATGAGCAGTTCTTC
clone_size: -
j_call: TRBJ2-1
v_call: TRBV5-4
d_call: TRBD1

cdr3_aa: CASSLRGDTEAFF
cdr3_nt: TGTGCCAGCAGCTTAAGAGGGGACACTGAAGCTTTCTTT
clone_size: once
j_call: TRBJ1-1
v_call: TRBV7-6
d_call: -

cdr3_aa: CASSPGTGGYEQYF
cdr3_nt: TGTGCCAGCAGCCCTGGGACTGGAGGATACGAGCAGTACTTC
clone_size: -
j_call: TRBJ2-7
v_call: TRBV27
d_call: -

cdr3_aa: CASRPLGQGLVDEQYF
cdr3_nt: TGTGCCAGTAGGCCGCTAGGACAGGGTTTAGTCGACGAGCAGTACTTC
clone_size: -
j_call: TRBJ2-7
v_call: TRBV19
d_call: TRBD1

cdr3_aa: CASSFGLQLSGYTF
cdr3_nt: TGTGCCAGCAGCTTCGGGTTACAGCTTTCGGGCTACACCTTC
clone_size: -
j_call: TRBJ1-2
v_call: TRBV13
d_call: -

cdr3_aa: CAWSLGELLDEQFF
cdr3_nt: TGTGCCTGGAGTCTTGGGGAGCTTTTGGATGAGCAGTTCTTC
clone_size: -
j_call: TRBJ2-1
v_call: TRBV30
d_call: -

cdr3_aa: CASSARSVGYNEQFF
cdr3_nt: TGTGCCAGCAGCGCAAGGTCCGTCGGTTACAATGAGCAGTTCTTC
clone_size: once
j_call: TRBJ2-1
v_call: TRBV13
d_call: -

cdr3_aa: CASSIQGLAEAFF
cdr3_nt: TGTGCCAGTAGTATCCAAGGTCTCGCTGAAGCTTTCTTT
clone_size: -
j_call: TRBJ1-1
v_call: TRBV19
d_call: -

cdr3_aa: CASSTDRGLETQYF
cdr3_nt: TGTGCCAGCAGTACAGACAGGGGGCTAGAGACCCAGTACTTC
clone_size: -
j_call: TRBJ2-5
v_call: TRBV28
d_call: TRBD1

cdr3_aa: CASSQEGALYATNEKLFF
cdr3_nt: TGCGCCAGCAGCCAAGAGGGGGCCCTCTATGCAACTAATGAAAAACTGTTTTTT
clone_size: -
j_call: TRBJ1-4
v_call: TRBV4-3
d_call: -

cdr3_aa: CASSVVGGGAREQFF
cdr3_nt: TGTGCCAGCAGCGTAGTCGGCGGGGGGGCTCGGGAGCAGTTCTTC
clone_size: -
j_call: TRBJ2-1
v_call: TRBV9
d_call: TRBD2

cdr3_aa: CAHRPRVTGELFF
cdr3_nt: TGTGCCCACCGCCCCAGGGTCACCGGGGAGCTGTTTTTT
clone_size: -
j_call: TRBJ2-2
v_call: TRBV7-2
d_call: -

cdr3_aa: CASSQGTVAKNIQYF
cdr3_nt: TGCGCCAGCAGCCAAGGGACAGTAGCCAAAAACATTCAGTACTTC
clone_size: -
j_call: TRBJ2-4
v_call: TRBV4-3
d_call: -

cdr3_aa: CASSTTGPGGEAFF
cdr3_nt: TGTGCCAGCAGTACCACGGGCCCGGGCGGTGAAGCTTTCTTT
clone_size: -
j_call: TRBJ1-1
v_call: TRBV25-1
d_call: -

cdr3_aa: CSARQEYEQYF
cdr3_nt: TGCAGTGCTAGACAAGAATACGAGCAGTACTTC
clone_size: -
j_call: TRBJ2-7
v_call: TRBV20-1
d_call: -

cdr3_aa: CASSFAGGNQPQHF
cdr3_nt: TGTGCCAGCAGCTTTGCGGGAGGCAATCAGCCCCAGCATTTT
clone_size: -
j_call: TRBJ1-5
v_call: TRBV7-9
d_call: -

cdr3_aa: CASSMLRVPYNEQFF
cdr3_nt: TGTGCCAGCAGCATGCTCAGGGTTCCGTACAATGAGCAGTTCTTC
clone_size: -
j_call: TRBJ2-1
v_call: TRBV28
d_call: -

cdr3_aa: CASSFASNYEQYF
cdr3_nt: TGTGCCAGCAGCTTCGCCAGTAACTACGAGCAGTACTTC
clone_size: -
j_call: TRBJ2-7
v_call: TRBV7-9
d_call: -